The TCR beta chain under discussion was sequenced for a study of technical replicates of blood from several donors. V lost 1 base to trimming and J lost 1 base; unmatched junction nucleotides: 3. The CDR3 extends over 15 amino acids. Germline V gene sequence: CDR1 SGDLS, CDR2 YYNGEE. Assay: immunoSEQ multiplex PCR; the TCRdb copy retains only in-frame clones and omits some. The table has some 80,000 clones, about 91% seen once. The rearrangement links TRBV9 to TRBJ2-5; 8 nucleotides align to TRBD2. Sequences were obtained from T cells isolated from PBMCs. The TCR was taken from a human donor in good health. The CDR3 reads CASSVIGLAQETQYF. The CDR3 DNA reads as TGTGCCAGCAGCGTAATCGGACTAGCCCAAGAGACCCAGTACTTC.